The clone carrying this TCR beta chain was seen more than once but under ten times. Its target is unknown. The length of the CDR3 is 15 residues. CDR1 and CDR2 (germline): SGHRS, YFSETQ. V lost 2 bases to trimming and J lost 1 base, with 12 bases between them. These data belong to a study of CD8 T cells in ankylosing spondylitis. Points from the study as a whole: Some of these motif variants have turned up before, in reports on reactive arthritis synovial fluid and blood. With a CD8+ phenotype, disease-linked clones were relatively rare in peripheral blood. Ankylosing spondylitis blood appeared to carry a characteristic TCR beta motif of eight or nine highly homologous variants.

TCRdb re-called the 5' RACE reads with MiXCR, one entry per CDR3 protein. The table records roughly 700,000 distinct CDR3 sequences, roughly 19% of them present only once. The clonotype comes from a male donor with ankylosing spondylitis. The sample consisted of blood, either unsorted or a sorted T cell fraction (not recorded which). The chain is built from TRBV5-1 and TRBJ2-5; D may correspond to TRBD1 or TRBD2 (6 bases each). CDR3 DNA: TGCGCCAGCAGCTTATTTGGGGGGCGCCAAGAGACCCAGTACTTC. Protein product: CASSLFGGRQETQYF.